A single sample is the source of the 8 T cell receptor beta chains below, sequenced in a study of shared clonotypes between healthy human individuals. Clones were read by immunoSEQ multiplex PCR, and TCRdb kept only the in-frame ones, dropping some. The repertoire holds some 2.3 million clones, with approximately 95% as singletons. Sequencing was done on a sample of naive CD4+ T cells from PBMCs. Sample subset: CD45RA+ positively selected. Every receptor here comes from a man aged 18 to 30 in good health. Some clones in this sample may be carry-over from other donors' samples.

The chain combines TRBV11-2 with TRBJ2-3, with 11 positions matching TRBD2. Germline assignment: CDR1 SGHAT and CDR2 FQNNGV. The CDR3 contains 16 residues. The V segment lost 1 base and the J segment 5 bases; nucleotides outside the gene matches: 5. Here the CDR3 reads CASSLGSGRAIDTQYF. The CDR3 DNA sequence: TGTGCCAGCAGCTTAGGTAGCGGGAGGGCCATAGATACGCAGTATTTT.

V and J are TRBV12-1 and TRBJ1-1; TRBD1 is the table's D call, not checked against the DNA. TRBV12-1 corresponds to a pseudogene. CDR3 length equals 15 residues. The CDR3 reads CASSPGRPENTEAFF. Here the CDR3 DNA reads TGTGCCAGCAGCCCAGGGCGCCCCGAGAACACTGAAGCTTTCTTT.

V is TRBV19 and J is TRBJ1-1, with 9 bases identical to TRBD1. V gave up 4 bases and J gave up 5 bases; unmatched junction bases: 17. CDR1 and CDR2 from the germline V gene are LNHDA and SQIVND (reference sequence). CDR3 length: 18 amino acids. The CDR3: CASSRGTGTGRSRTEAFF. For the CDR3, the DNA is TGTGCCAGTAGTAGAGGGACCGGGACAGGGCGGTCGCGGACTGAAGCTTTCTTT.

A single count supports this clone. This chain uses TRBV28 with TRBJ1-4; D is unresolved. The V gene lost 7 bases and the J gene lost 3 bases, with 6 bases spanning the gap. This CDR3 is 12 amino acids long. The V gene's germline CDR1 is MDHEN and CDR2 SYDVKM. CDR3 protein: CASNRPNEKLFF. DNA for the CDR3: TGTGCCAGCAATAGGCCTAATGAAAAACTGTTTTTT. The full variable domain, in which reference TRBV28 and TRBJ1-4 provide the parts outside the CDR3, is DVKVTQSSRYLVKRTGEKVFLECVQDMDHENMFWYRQDPGLGLRLIYFSYDVKMKEKGDIPEGYSVSREKKERFSLILESASTNQTSMYLCASNRPNEKLFFGSGTQLSVL.

V gene TRBV6-5 combines with J gene TRBJ1-1, with D perhaps matching TRBD1 (5 bases). The CDR3 covers 14 residues. The ends were cut back, 4 bases at V and 1 base at J, with 10 bases in the middle. Germline-derived CDR1 and CDR2 are MNHEY and SVGAGI. The CDR3 region has the DNA TGTGCCAGCAGTTCCCCGCAGGGGAACACTGAAGCTTTCTTT. It is translated as CASSSPQGNTEAFF.

The CDR3 sequence is CASSYRRRETQYF. DNA of the CDR3: TGTGCCAGCAGCTACCGGCGACGGGAGACCCAGTACTTC. The chain is built from TRBV7-2 and TRBJ2-5; no firm D call. Germline values: CDR1 SGHTA, CDR2 FQGNSA. V gave up 4 bases and J gave up 5 bases, with 11 bases separating them. The CDR3 loop spans 13 amino acids.

This chain connects TRBV5-1 to TRBJ2-2, with D hard to call. V lost 0 bases to trimming and J lost 1 base, with 7 bases between them. Germline CDR1 SGHRS, CDR2 YFSETQ. This CDR3 has 15 amino acids. DNA of the CDR3: TGCGCCAGCAGCTTGGGGCAGCAGAACACCGGGGAGCTGTTTTTT. Translated: CASSLGQQNTGELFF.

This rearrangement joins TRBV5-6 to TRBJ2-3; TRBD1 or TRBD2 may be the D gene (5 bases each). Germline CDR1 and CDR2: SGHDT and YYEEEE. The CDR3 extends over 16 amino acids. V gave up 0 bases and J gave up 2 bases, with 13 bases separating them. The CDR3 loop is CASSLVGGETTDTQYF. Written as DNA, the CDR3 is TGTGCCAGCAGCTTGGTTGGGGGAGAGACCACAGATACGCAGTATTTT.